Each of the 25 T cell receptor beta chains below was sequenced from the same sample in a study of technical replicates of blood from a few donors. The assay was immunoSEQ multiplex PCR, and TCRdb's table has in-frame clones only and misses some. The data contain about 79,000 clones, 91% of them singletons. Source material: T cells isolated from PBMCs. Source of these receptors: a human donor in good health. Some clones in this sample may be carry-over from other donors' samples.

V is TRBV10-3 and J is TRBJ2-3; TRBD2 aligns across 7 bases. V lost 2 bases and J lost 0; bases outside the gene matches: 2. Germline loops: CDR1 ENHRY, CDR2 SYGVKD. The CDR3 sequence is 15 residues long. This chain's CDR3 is CAISEGRESTDTQYF. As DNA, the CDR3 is TGTGCCATCAGTGAGGGGCGGGAGAGCACAGATACGCAGTATTTT.

The DNA of the CDR3 is TGCAGTGCGGGACAGAACACTGAAGCTTTCTTT. It yields the protein CSAGQNTEAFF. The chain has TRBV20-1 and TRBJ1-1; D possibly corresponds to TRBD1 (6 bases). Between the trimmed V and J ends, which lost 6 bases and 1 base, there was a span of 6 bases. Looked up from germline, CDR1 is DFQATT and CDR2 is SNEGSKA (reference sequence). CDR3 size: 11 residues.

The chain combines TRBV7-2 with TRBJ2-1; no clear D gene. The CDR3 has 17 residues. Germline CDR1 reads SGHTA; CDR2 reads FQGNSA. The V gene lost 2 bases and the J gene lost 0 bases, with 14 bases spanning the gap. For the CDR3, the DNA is TGTGCCAGCAGCTTAATCGCCTCGGGTTACTCCTACAATGAGCAGTTCTTC. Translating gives CASSLIASGYSYNEQFF.

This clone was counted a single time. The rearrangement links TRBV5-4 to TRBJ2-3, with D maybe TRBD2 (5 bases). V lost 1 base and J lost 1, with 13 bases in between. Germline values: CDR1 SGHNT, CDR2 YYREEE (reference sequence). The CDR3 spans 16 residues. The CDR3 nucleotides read TGTGCCAGCAGCTTGAAAGGGATTAGCGGCACAGATACGCAGTATTTT. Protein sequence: CASSLKGISGTDTQYF.

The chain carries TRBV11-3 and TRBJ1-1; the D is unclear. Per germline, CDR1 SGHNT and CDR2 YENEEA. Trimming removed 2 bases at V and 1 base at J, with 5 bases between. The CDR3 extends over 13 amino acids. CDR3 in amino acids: CASSLYRNTEAFF. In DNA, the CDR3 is TGTGCCAGCAGCTTATACAGGAACACTGAAGCTTTCTTT. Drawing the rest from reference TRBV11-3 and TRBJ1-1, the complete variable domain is EAGVVQSPRYKIIEKKQPVAFWCNPISGHNTLYWYLQNLGQGPELLIRYENEEAVDDSQLPKDRFSAERLKGVDSTLKIQPAELGDSAVYLCASSLYRNTEAFFGQGTRLTVV.

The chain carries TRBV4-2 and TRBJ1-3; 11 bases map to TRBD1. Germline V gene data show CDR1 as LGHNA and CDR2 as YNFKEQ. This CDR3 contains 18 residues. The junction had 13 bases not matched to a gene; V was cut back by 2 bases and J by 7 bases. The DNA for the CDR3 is TGTGCCAGCAGCCAAACCGGGACAGGGGGTTCTTTCGGGAACACCATATATTTT. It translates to CASSQTGTGGSFGNTIYF.

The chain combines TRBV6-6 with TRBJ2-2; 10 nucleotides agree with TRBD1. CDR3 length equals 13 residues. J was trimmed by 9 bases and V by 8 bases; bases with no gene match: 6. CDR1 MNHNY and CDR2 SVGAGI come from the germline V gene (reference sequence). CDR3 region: CASFRDRGRELFF. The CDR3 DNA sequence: TGTGCCAGCTTTCGGGACAGGGGCCGGGAGCTGTTTTTT.

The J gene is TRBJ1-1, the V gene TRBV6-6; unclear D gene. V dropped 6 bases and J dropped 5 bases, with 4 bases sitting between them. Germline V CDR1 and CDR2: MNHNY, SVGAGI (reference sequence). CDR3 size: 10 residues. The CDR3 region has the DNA TGTGCCAGCAGGGCAACTGAAGCTTTCTTT. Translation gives CASRATEAFF.

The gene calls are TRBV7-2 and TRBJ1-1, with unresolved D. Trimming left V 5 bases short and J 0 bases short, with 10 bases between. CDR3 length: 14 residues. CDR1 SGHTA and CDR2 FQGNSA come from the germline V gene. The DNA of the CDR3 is TGTGCCAGCAGCGCCGGGGAAATGAACACTGAAGCTTTCTTT. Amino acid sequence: CASSAGEMNTEAFF.

The CDR3 nucleotides are TGTGCCAGCTCACCACCGGGGGGACCCCATGAAAAACTGTTTTTT. It translates to CASSPPGGPHEKLFF. The rearrangement uses TRBV18 and TRBJ1-4; D might be TRBD1 (5 bases). Trimming removed 0 bases from V and 6 bases from J, with 11 bases in between. From germline, CDR1 is KGHSH and CDR2 LQKENI. The CDR3 is 15 residues long.

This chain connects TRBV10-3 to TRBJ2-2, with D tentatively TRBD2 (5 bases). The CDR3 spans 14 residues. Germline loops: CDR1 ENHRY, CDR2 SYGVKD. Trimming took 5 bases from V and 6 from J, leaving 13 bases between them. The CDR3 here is CAISPGIGAGELFF. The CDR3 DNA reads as TGTGCCATCAGTCCGGGGATTGGCGCCGGGGAGCTGTTTTTT.

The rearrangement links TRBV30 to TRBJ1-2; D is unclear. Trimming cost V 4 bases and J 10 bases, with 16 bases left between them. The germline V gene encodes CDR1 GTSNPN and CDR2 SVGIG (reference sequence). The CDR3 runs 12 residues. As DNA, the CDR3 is TGTGCCTGGACCCGATCCGGGGTCGACTACACCTTC. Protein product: CAWTRSGVDYTF.

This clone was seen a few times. The chain's CDR3 is CASSEQDSGFYEQYF. The DNA for the CDR3 is TGTGCCAGCAGTGAGCAGGACAGTGGCTTCTACGAGCAGTACTTC. The V call is TRBV2, the J call TRBJ2-7, with D possibly TRBD1 on 6 matching bases. Germline V gene data show CDR1 as SNHLY and CDR2 as FYNNEI. The CDR3 has 15 residues. The ends were cut back, 3 bases at V and 3 bases at J, with 15 bases in the middle.

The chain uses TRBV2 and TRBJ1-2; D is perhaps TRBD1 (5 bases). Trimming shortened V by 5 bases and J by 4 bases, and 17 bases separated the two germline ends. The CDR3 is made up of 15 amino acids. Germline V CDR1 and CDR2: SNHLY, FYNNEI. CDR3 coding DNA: TGTGCCAGCAGTTACAGGATCCCTGGCGGCTATGGCTACACCTTC. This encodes CASSYRIPGGYGYTF.

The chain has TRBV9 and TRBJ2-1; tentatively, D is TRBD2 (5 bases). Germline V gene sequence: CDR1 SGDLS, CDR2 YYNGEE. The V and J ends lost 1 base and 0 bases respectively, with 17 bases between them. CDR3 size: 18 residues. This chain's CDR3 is CASSVIPGLPSSYNEQFF. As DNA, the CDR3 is TGTGCCAGCAGCGTAATCCCCGGACTTCCCAGCTCCTACAATGAGCAGTTCTTC.

CDR3 loop: CASSFVREANVLTF. CDR3 DNA sequence: TGTGCCAGCAGTTTTGTCAGGGAGGCCAACGTCCTGACTTTC. This chain uses TRBV27 with TRBJ2-6; possible D gene TRBD1, 5 bases. Trimming took 3 bases from V and 6 from J, leaving 9 bases between them. The CDR3 is 14 amino acids. Germline values: CDR1 MNHEY, CDR2 SMNVEV (reference sequence). Full variable domain (outside the CDR3, taken from reference TRBV27 and TRBJ2-6): EAQVTQNPRYLITVTGKKLTVTCSQNMNHEYMSWYRQDPGLGLRQIYYSMNVEVTDKGDVPEGYKVSRKEKRNFPLILESPSPNQTSLYFCASSFVREANVLTFGAGSRLTVL.

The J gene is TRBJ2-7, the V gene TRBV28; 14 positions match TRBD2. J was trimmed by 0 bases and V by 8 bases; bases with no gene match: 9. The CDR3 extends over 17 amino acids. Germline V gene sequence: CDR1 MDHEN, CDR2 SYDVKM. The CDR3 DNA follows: TGTGCCAGCCCCCCGGCGGGACTAGCGGGAGACTCCTACGAGCAGTACTTC. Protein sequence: CASPPAGLAGDSYEQYF.

CDR3 sequence (DNA): TGTGCCTGGAGTGTACAAAGGGGAAACGAGCAGTACTTC. Protein product: CAWSVQRGNEQYF. The V gene is TRBV30, the J gene TRBJ2-7, with D possibly matching TRBD1 (5 bases). Trimming shortened V by 0 bases and J by 5 bases, and 11 bases separated the two germline ends. Germline lookup yields CDR1 GTSNPN and CDR2 SVGIG (reference sequence). The CDR3 is 13 amino acids.

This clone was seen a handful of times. The CDR3 loop reads CASSTGTGYTGELFF. CDR3 DNA sequence: TGTGCCAGCAGTACCGGGACAGGGTACACCGGGGAGCTGTTTTTT. J is TRBJ2-2 and V is TRBV6-5, with 9 bases lining up with TRBD1. Germline CDR1 MNHEY, CDR2 SVGAGI. The CDR3 runs to 15 residues. Trimming removed 5 bases from V and 3 bases from J; junction bases left unmatched: 4.

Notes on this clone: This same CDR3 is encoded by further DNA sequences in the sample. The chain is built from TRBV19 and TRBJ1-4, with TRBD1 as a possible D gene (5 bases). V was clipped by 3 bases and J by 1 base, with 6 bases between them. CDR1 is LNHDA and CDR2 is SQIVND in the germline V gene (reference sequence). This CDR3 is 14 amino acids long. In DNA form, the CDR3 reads TGTGCCAGTAGTATTCAGGGAACTAATGAAAAACTGTTTTTT. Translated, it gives CASSIQGTNEKLFF.

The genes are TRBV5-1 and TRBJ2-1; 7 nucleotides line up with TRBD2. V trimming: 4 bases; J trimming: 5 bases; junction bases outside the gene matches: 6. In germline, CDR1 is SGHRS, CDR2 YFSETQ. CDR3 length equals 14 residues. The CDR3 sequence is CASSLVLADNEQFF. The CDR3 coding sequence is TGCGCCAGCAGCCTGGTCCTAGCGGACAATGAGCAGTTCTTC. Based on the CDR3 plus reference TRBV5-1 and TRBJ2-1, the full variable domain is KAGVTQTPRYLIKTRGQQVTLSCSPISGHRSVSWYQQTPGQGLQFLFEYFSETQRNKGNFPGRFSGRQFSNSRSEMNVSTLELGDSALYLCASSLVLADNEQFFGPGTRLTVL.

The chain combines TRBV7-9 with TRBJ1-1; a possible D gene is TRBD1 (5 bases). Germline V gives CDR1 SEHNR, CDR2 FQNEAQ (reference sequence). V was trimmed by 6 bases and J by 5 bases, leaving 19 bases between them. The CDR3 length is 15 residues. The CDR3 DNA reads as TGTGCCAGCAGTCAATTGGTGGGCAGGGAAACTGAAGCTTTCTTT. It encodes CASSQLVGRETEAFF.

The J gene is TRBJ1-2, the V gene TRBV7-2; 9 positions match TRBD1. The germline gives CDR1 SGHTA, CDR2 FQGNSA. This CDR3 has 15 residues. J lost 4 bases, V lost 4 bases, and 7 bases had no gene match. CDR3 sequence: CASSSSGTGTYGYTF. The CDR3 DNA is TGTGCCAGCAGCTCCTCGGGGACAGGGACCTATGGCTACACCTTC.

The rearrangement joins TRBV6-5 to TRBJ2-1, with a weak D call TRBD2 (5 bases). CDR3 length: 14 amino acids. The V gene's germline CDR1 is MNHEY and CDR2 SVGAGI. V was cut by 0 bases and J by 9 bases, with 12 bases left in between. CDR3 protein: CASSYSRAGGEQFF. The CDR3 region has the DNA TGTGCCAGCAGTTACTCCCGAGCAGGAGGTGAGCAGTTCTTC.

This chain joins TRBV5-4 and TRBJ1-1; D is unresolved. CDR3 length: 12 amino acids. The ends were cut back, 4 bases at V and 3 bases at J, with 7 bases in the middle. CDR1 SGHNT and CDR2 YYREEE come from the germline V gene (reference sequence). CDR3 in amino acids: CASSREYTEAFF. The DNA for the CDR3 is TGTGCCAGCAGCCGAGAGTACACTGAAGCTTTCTTT.